A selection of T cell receptor beta chains follows, all from one sample in a study of blood T cell repertoires in COVID-19. TCRdb keeps only in-frame clones here, not all; method: immunoSEQ multiplex PCR. The sample carries about 260,000 clones, approximately 86% recorded once. What was sequenced was peripheral blood. The source is a woman in her fifties or sixties with COVID-19, enrolled during active disease. CDR3s include the opening cysteine and the closing phenylalanine or tryptophan. The D gene is left open where the match is weak. Rows may omit the clone size; those that give it use once, few, many or a size class.

>TRBV19|TRBJ2-7|-|TRBD2
TGTGCCAGTAGTACGACCTGGACTAGCGGGATGGGCGAGCAGTACTTC
CASSTTWTSGMGEQYF
>TRBV5-6|TRBJ1-1|-|TRBD1
TGTGCCAGCAGCCCATTGACAGGGGAGAGTTCTGAAGCTTTCTTT
CASSPLTGESSEAFF
>TRBV5-1|TRBJ2-1|-|-
TGCGCCAGCAGCCCTCAAACAGGCCCAGGAGGGAATGAGCAGTTCTTC
CASSPQTGPGGNEQFF
>TRBV6-4|TRBJ2-1|-|-
TGTGCCAGCGGCGTGGGGCCTCGGACTGAGCAGTTCTTC
CASGVGPRTEQFF
>TRBV11-2|TRBJ2-7|-|-
TGTGCCAGCAGCACCCAGGTAAACGAGCAGTACTTC
CASSTQVNEQYF
>TRBV9|TRBJ2-1|-|-
TGTGCCAGCAGCCTCTACCCCTACGATGAGCAGTTCTTC
CASSLYPYDEQFF
>TRBV9|TRBJ2-2|once|TRBD2
TGTGCCAGCAGCGTAGGGTTAGCGGGGGGCACCGGGGAGCTGTTTTTT
CASSVGLAGGTGELFF
>TRBV5-4|TRBJ2-5|-|-
TGTGCCAGCAGCTTAAGGGAGCGGGCGGAGGGAGAGACCCAGTACTTC
CASSLRERAEGETQYF
>TRBV14|TRBJ2-7|-|-
TGTGCCAGCAGCCCGCGACTAGTAGGGGAGCAGTACTTC
CASSPRLVGEQYF
>TRBV28|TRBJ2-7|-|-
TGTGCCAGCAGCCGTACGACAGGCTACGAGCAGTACTTC
CASSRTTGYEQYF
>TRBV19|TRBJ2-7|-|-
TGTGCCAGTAGTATAGCGGGGAGAAGCTCCTACGAGCAGTACTTC
CASSIAGRSSYEQYF
>TRBV10-2|TRBJ2-1|-|TRBD2
TGCGCCACCTACGGGGCTAGCGGGGGGAGCTCCTACAATGAGCAGTTCTTC
CATYGASGGSSYNEQFF
>TRBV15|TRBJ1-5|once|-
TGTGCCACCAGCAGAGATCGGGGGGGGGTTCAGCCCCAGCATTTT
CATSRDRGGVQPQHF
>TRBV5-4|TRBJ2-6|-|TRBD1
TGTGCCAGCAGCCCCCCCGGGACAGAGACTCCTGGGGCCAACGTCCTGACTTTC
CASSPPGTETPGANVLTF
>TRBV30|TRBJ1-5|-|-
TGTGCCTGGAGTTACAGGGCAGGCCAGCCCCAGCATTTT
CAWSYRAGQPQHF
>TRBV2|TRBJ1-1|-|-
TGTGCCAGCAGTGAAGCCAGTAGAAACTTCGTGGGGAGGGCTGAAGCTTTCTTT
CASSEASRNFVGRAEAFF
>TRBV28|TRBJ2-1|few|TRBD2
TGTGCCAGCAGCGCTCCCGGGGGGAATGAGCAGTTCTTC
CASSAPGGNEQFF
>TRBV5-8|TRBJ1-6|-|-
TGTGCCAGCAGCACCCTAGGGGGACCCTCACCCCTCCACTTT
CASSTLGGPSPLHF
>TRBV9|TRBJ2-1|-|-
TGTGCCAGCAGCGTATTTGGGACTTCCCACAATGAGCAGTTCTTC
CASSVFGTSHNEQFF
>TRBV7-9|TRBJ1-2|few|TRBD1
TGTGCCAGCAGCTTAGTAGGCAGGGGGGACGGCTACACCTTC
CASSLVGRGDGYTF
>TRBV29-1|TRBJ1-1|few|-
TGCAGCGCCGAACCGACAGTGAACACTGAAGCTTTCTTT
CSAEPTVNTEAFF
>TRBV7-9|TRBJ2-5|-|-
TGTGCCAGCAGCTTAGGGCCCCTCCTAACGTCGGGAGAGAGAGAGACCCAGTACTTC
CASSLGPLLTSGERETQYF
>TRBV18|TRBJ2-2|-|TRBD2
TGTGCCAGCTCACCAGGCGGGGGTACAGACACCGGGGAGCTGTTTTTT
CASSPGGGTDTGELFF
>TRBV23-1|TRBJ1-5|-|TRBD1
TGCGCCAGCAGTCAATCGGTCGCATTCGGGGAGGTTTGGGGCAGGGGGCAAAATCAGCCCCAGCATTTT
CASSQSVAFGEVWGRGQNQPQHF
>TRBV24-1|TRBJ1-6|-|-
TGTGCCCGCCGAGGGGACAATAATTCACCCCTCCACTTT
CARRGDNNSPLHF
>TRBV5-1|TRBJ1-1|-|TRBD1
TGCGCCAGCAGCCGTCCCGACAGGGGAACTGAAGCTTTCTTT
CASSRPDRGTEAFF
>TRBV18|TRBJ2-1|many|TRBD1
TGTGCCAGCTCAAGACTCGACAGGGTTGATGAGCAGTTCTTC
CASSRLDRVDEQFF
>TRBV19|TRBJ2-7|once|-
TGTGCCAGTAGTATAGCACAGAACTCCTACGAGCAGTACTTC
CASSIAQNSYEQYF
>TRBV2|TRBJ2-7|-|-
TGTGCCAGCAGTGCCGGGATCAGTTACTACGAGCAGTACTTC
CASSAGISYYEQYF
>TRBV3-1/TRBV3-2|TRBJ2-3|-|TRBD2
TGTGCCAGCAGCCAGGACGCGCTAGCGGGACACACAGATACGCAGTATTTT
CASSQDALAGHTDTQYF
>TRBV2|TRBJ1-2|-|-
TGTGCCAGCAGCTCGGGTCGACGAAACTATGGCTACACCTTC
CASSSGRRNYGYTF
>TRBV28|TRBJ1-5|-|TRBD1
TGTGCCAGCAGTTTAGCCCCCGGGACAGGGGCTTATAGCAATCAGCCCCAGCATTTT
CASSLAPGTGAYSNQPQHF
>TRBV28|TRBJ1-1|-|-
TGTGCCAGCCGTTTGCGGGTGGGAGGCACTGAAGCTTTCTTT
CASRLRVGGTEAFF
>TRBV4-3|TRBJ2-1|-|TRBD2
TGCGCCAGCAGCCAAGTTGGTCTAGCGGGGTTCAATGAGCAGTTCTTC
CASSQVGLAGFNEQFF
>TRBV6-5|TRBJ1-1|-|-
TGTGCCAGCAGTTACCTAAGACAGTCCCGGGGGACTGAAGCTTTCTTT
CASSYLRQSRGTEAFF